The entry below describes one T cell receptor (beta chain). No antigen is known for it. In the original processing: ImmunoSEQ supplied junction-only sequences lacking quality scores, so filtering was different. Produced via immunoSEQ multiplex PCR; TCRdb's table is partial and in-frame only. That table is the source of V, J and clone size, and D and trimming were worked out from the DNA. The table lists approximately 1.9 million clones, just under 95% of them singletons. The data belong to a study of shared clonotypes between healthy human individuals. Study-level findings and limits: The represented genetic and exposure-history diversity was limited by the small number of donors.

Naivety among CD8 cells was defined by CD45RO negativity and positive CCR7 selection, thereby excluding terminally differentiated effector memory CD45RA+ cells. The study drew all its donors from Caucasian adults living in Nashville, Tennessee. The TCR was taken from a man younger than 35 in good health. Some clones in this sample may be carry-over from other donors' samples. Sequenced input: naive CD8+ T cells from PBMCs.

CDR3 loop: CASSQAWTGGKPETQYF. The CDR3 bases are TGCGCCAGCAGCCAAGCCTGGACAGGGGGCAAGCCCGAGACCCAGTACTTC. The chain combines TRBV4-3 with TRBJ2-5, with 11 bases matching TRBD1. CDR1 and CDR2 (germline): LGHNA, YSLEER. The CDR3 runs to 17 residues. The junction had 9 bases not matched to a gene; V was cut back by 1 base and J by 5 bases.